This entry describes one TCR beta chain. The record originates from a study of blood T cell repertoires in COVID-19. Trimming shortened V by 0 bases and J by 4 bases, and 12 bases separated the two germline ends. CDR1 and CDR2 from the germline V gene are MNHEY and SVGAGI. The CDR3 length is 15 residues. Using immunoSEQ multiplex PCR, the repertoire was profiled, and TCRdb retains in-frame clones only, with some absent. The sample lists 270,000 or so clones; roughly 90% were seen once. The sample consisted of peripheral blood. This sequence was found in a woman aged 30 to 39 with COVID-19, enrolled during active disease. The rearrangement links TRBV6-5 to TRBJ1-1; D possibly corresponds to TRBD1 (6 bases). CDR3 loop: CASSYSYRVVTEAFF. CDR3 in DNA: TGTGCCAGCAGTTACTCCTACAGGGTAGTCACTGAAGCTTTCTTT.